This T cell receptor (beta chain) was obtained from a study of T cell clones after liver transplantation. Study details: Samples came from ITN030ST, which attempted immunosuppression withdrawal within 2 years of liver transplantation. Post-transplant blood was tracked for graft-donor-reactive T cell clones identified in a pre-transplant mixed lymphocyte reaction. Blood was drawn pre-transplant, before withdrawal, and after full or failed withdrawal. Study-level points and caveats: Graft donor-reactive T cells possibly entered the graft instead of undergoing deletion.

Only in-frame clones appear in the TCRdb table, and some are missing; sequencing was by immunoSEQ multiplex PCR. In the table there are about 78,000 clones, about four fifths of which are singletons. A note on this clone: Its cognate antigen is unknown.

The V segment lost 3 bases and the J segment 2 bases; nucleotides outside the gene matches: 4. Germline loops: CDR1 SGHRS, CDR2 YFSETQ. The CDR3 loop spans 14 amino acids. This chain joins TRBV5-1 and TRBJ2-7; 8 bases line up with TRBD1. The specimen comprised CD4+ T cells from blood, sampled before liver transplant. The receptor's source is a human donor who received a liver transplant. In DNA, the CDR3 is TGCGCCAGCAGCTCCGACAGGGGCCCCTACGAGCAGTACTTC. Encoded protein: CASSSDRGPYEQYF.